These T cell receptor beta chains were read from a single sample in a study of cytomegalovirus exposure and HLA in healthy donors. Produced via immunoSEQ multiplex PCR; TCRdb's table is partial and in-frame only. The table shows around 200,000 clones, with roughly 79% occurring only once. Sequenced material: PBMCs. The receptors come from a man between 18 and 29 years old in good health and CMV-seronegative. Both conserved end residues are part of each CDR3. D genes are given only for firm matches. Where a row states a size, it is once, few, many or the class of an expanded clone; other rows omit it.

j_call,v_call,clone_size,d_call,cdr3_nt,cdr3_aa
TRBJ2-5,TRBV2,-,TRBD2,TGTGCCAGCAGTGAGGGAGGGGTAGGGGAGACCCAGTACTTC,CASSEGGVGETQYF
TRBJ1-6,TRBV27,-,TRBD1,TGTGCCAGCAGTTCCGACAGGGCCGTTTCACCCCTCCACTTT,CASSSDRAVSPLHF
TRBJ2-5,TRBV11-3,once,-,TGTGCCAGCAGCTTTCAAGAAGCGTCGGAGACCCAGTACTTC,CASSFQEASETQYF
TRBJ2-5,TRBV7-2,-,-,TGTGCCAGCAGCTTAGTATCCCAAGAGACCCAGTACTTC,CASSLVSQETQYF
TRBJ2-7,TRBV9,-,TRBD2,TGTGCCAGCAGCGCCGGGGGGGGAACCTACGAGCAGTACTTC,CASSAGGGTYEQYF
TRBJ2-3,TRBV2,-,TRBD1,TGTGCCAGCAGTCCGGGACAGGGAGTGGCAGATACGCAGTATTTT,CASSPGQGVADTQYF
TRBJ2-1,TRBV6-6,-,TRBD2,TGTGCCAGCAGTTCCATTAGCGGGAGGGCCTACAATGAGCAGTTCTTC,CASSSISGRAYNEQFF
TRBJ2-5,TRBV28,-,TRBD2,TGTGCCAGCAGTTCCCCCAGCGGGAGAGGGGAGACCCAGTACTTC,CASSSPSGRGETQYF
TRBJ1-1,TRBV9,few,-,TGTGCCAGCAGCGCCGCCGGGGTCACTGAAGCTTTCTTT,CASSAAGVTEAFF
TRBJ1-1,TRBV28,-,TRBD1,TGTGCCAGCAGGCCAACAGGGGGAAAGGCTTTCTTT,CASRPTGGKAFF
TRBJ2-6,TRBV7-9,-,-,TGTGCCAGCAGCCTAAAACAGCCAGGTTCTGGGGCCAACGTCCTGACTTTC,CASSLKQPGSGANVLTF
TRBJ2-1,TRBV7-3,-,-,TGTGCCAGCAGCCTCACGCCAGGGCCATCCTACAATGAGCAGTTCTTC,CASSLTPGPSYNEQFF
TRBJ1-4,TRBV7-2,-,TRBD1,TGTGCCAGCAGCCGACTCGGGACAGATGAAAAACTGTTTTTT,CASSRLGTDEKLFF
TRBJ2-5,TRBV4-3,-,TRBD2,TGCGCCAGCAGCTCTCAAGCGGGAGGAGGGGAGACCCAGTACTTC,CASSSQAGGGETQYF
TRBJ2-7,TRBV14,-,TRBD2,TGTGCCAGCAGCCACTGGCTAGCGGGAGAGGGTGAGCAGTACTTC,CASSHWLAGEGEQYF
TRBJ2-1,TRBV9,-,TRBD2,TGTGCCAGCAGCGTAGCTTCACGGGGGGGGTACAATGAGCAGTTCTTC,CASSVASRGGYNEQFF
TRBJ2-7,TRBV10-3,-,-,TGTGCCATCAGGGCCAACTACGAGCAGTACTTC,CAIRANYEQYF
TRBJ1-2,TRBV7-8,few,-,TGTGCCAGCAGCCCAAAAGTTGGGGCCTATGGCTACCCCTTC,CASSPKVGAYGYPF
TRBJ2-2,TRBV10-2,once,TRBD1,TGCGCCAGCAGCAGGGGGTTGAACACCGGGGAGCTGTTTTTT,CASSRGLNTGELFF
TRBJ2-7,TRBV28,once,-,TGTGCCAGCAGTTTGGCCGACTGCGGGCAGTACTTC,CASSLADCGQYF
TRBJ1-1,TRBV7-2,-,-,TGTGCCAGCAGATATCTCCGGGGCACTGAAGCTTTCTTT,CASRYLRGTEAFF
TRBJ2-7,TRBV5-1,-,-,TGCGCCAGCAGCTTGGCCTGGGACAACTCCTACGAGCAGTACTTC,CASSLAWDNSYEQYF
TRBJ2-2,TRBV6-6,-,-,TGTGCCAGCAGTCCCCCTGGCAGGGTGGCCGGGGAGCTGTTTTTT,CASSPPGRVAGELFF
TRBJ1-1,TRBV4-3,-,-,TGCGCCAGCAGCCAAGATCTGGGAGTACCTCCAAAAGCTTTCTTT,CASSQDLGVPPKAFF
TRBJ2-2,TRBV6-4,-,-,TGTGCCAGCGGACTCTCCACCGGGGAGCTGTTTTTT,CASGLSTGELFF
TRBJ2-3,TRBV5-1,once,TRBD2,TGCGCCAGCAGCTGGGAAGGGAGGGTTGATCGCACAGATACGCAGTATTTT,CASSWEGRVDRTDTQYF
TRBJ1-1,TRBV5-1,-,TRBD1,TGCGCCAGCAGCTTGGAACAGGGGGCCACTGAAGCTTTCTTT,CASSLEQGATEAFF
TRBJ2-3,TRBV18,-,-,TGTGCCAGCTCACCCCTGGAGCGGATAAGCACAGATACGCAGTATTTT,CASSPLERISTDTQYF
TRBJ1-2,TRBV30,-,TRBD1,TGTGCCTGGGGACAGGGCTTTAGCTACACCTTC,CAWGQGFSYTF
TRBJ2-1,TRBV9,-,TRBD2,TGTGCCAGCAGCGTAGCCGCTAGCGGGGCCAATGAGCAGTTCTTC,CASSVAASGANEQFF
TRBJ1-2,TRBV6-5,-,TRBD1,TGTGCCAGCAGTTACTCGTCCCTACAGGGGCCTGGCTACACCTTC,CASSYSSLQGPGYTF
TRBJ2-2,TRBV5-4,-,-,TGTGCCAGCAGCTTGGGACGTGGGAGATCGTTCAACACCGGGGAGCTGTTTTTT,CASSLGRGRSFNTGELFF
TRBJ1-5,TRBV18,-,-,TGTGCCAGCTCACCATTACCGGGGGGCGGAGATCAGCCCCAGCATTTT,CASSPLPGGGDQPQHF
TRBJ2-4,TRBV19,-,TRBD1,TGTGCCAGTAGACGGACAGGGGCGATAGTTTTAGCCAAAAACATTCAGTACTTC,CASRRTGAIVLAKNIQYF
TRBJ2-7,TRBV18,few,-,TGTGCCAGCTCACCCTACAGGGTATCGACCTACGAGCAGTACTTC,CASSPYRVSTYEQYF
TRBJ1-1,TRBV29-1,-,-,TGCAGCGCCGGACAGTTAGAAGCTTTCTTT,CSAGQLEAFF
TRBJ2-5,TRBV29-1,-,-,TGCAGCGTTGGGGGACTGTTGGACCAAGAGACCCAGTACTTC,CSVGGLLDQETQYF
TRBJ2-7,TRBV27,few,-,TGTGCCAGCAGTTGGACAGCACGCCGTTACGAGCAGTACTTC,CASSWTARRYEQYF
TRBJ1-1,TRBV7-8,-,-,TGTGCCAGCAGCTTGGCGGGGAACACTGAAGCTTTCTTT,CASSLAGNTEAFF
TRBJ1-1,TRBV19,-,-,TGTGCCACGAGACAAGGGAACACTGAAGCTTTCTTT,CATRQGNTEAFF
TRBJ1-1,TRBV6-5,-,-,TGTGCCAGCAAGGCAGGGAACACTGAAGCTTTCTTT,CASKAGNTEAFF